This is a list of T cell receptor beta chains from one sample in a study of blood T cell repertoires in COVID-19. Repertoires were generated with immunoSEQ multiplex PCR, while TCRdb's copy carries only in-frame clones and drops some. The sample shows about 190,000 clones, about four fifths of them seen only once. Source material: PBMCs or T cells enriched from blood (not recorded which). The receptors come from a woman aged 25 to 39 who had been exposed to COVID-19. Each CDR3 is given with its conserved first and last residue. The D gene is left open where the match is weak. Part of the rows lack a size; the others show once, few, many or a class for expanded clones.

cdr3_aa: CASGGGRRFEQYF
cdr3_nt: TGTGCCAGCGGGGGAGGTAGACGGTTCGAGCAGTACTTC
d_call: .
v_call: TRBV12-3/TRBV12-4
clone_size: .
j_call: TRBJ2-7

cdr3_aa: CAISNRDRNTEAFF
cdr3_nt: TGTGCCATCAGCAACCGGGACAGAAACACTGAAGCTTTCTTT
d_call: TRBD1
v_call: TRBV10-3
clone_size: once
j_call: TRBJ1-1

cdr3_aa: CASSLTPGQANYGYTF
cdr3_nt: TGTGCCAGCAGCTTAACCCCCGGACAGGCCAACTATGGCTACACCTTC
d_call: TRBD1
v_call: TRBV7-2
clone_size: .
j_call: TRBJ1-2

cdr3_aa: CSVGDRPLEAFF
cdr3_nt: TGCAGCGTTGGGGACAGACCTCTTGAAGCTTTCTTT
d_call: TRBD1
v_call: TRBV29-1
clone_size: .
j_call: TRBJ1-1

cdr3_aa: CSASRDRGNYGYTF
cdr3_nt: TGCAGTGCTAGTAGGGACAGGGGAAACTATGGCTACACCTTC
d_call: TRBD1
v_call: TRBV20-1
clone_size: .
j_call: TRBJ1-2

cdr3_aa: CASSGQGSTGELFF
cdr3_nt: TGTGCCAGCAGCGGACAGGGAAGCACCGGGGAGCTGTTTTTT
d_call: TRBD1
v_call: TRBV9
clone_size: .
j_call: TRBJ2-2

cdr3_aa: CASSFTNQPQHF
cdr3_nt: TGTGCCAGCAGCTTCACAAATCAGCCCCAGCATTTT
d_call: .
v_call: TRBV7-9
clone_size: .
j_call: TRBJ1-5

cdr3_aa: CATSRDGARNEKLFF
cdr3_nt: TGTGCCACCAGCAGAGATGGGGCGCGCAATGAAAAACTGTTTTTT
d_call: .
v_call: TRBV15
clone_size: many
j_call: TRBJ1-4

cdr3_aa: CASSPDRAQETQYF
cdr3_nt: TGTGCCAGCAGCCCGGACAGGGCTCAAGAGACCCAGTACTTC
d_call: TRBD1
v_call: TRBV7-3
clone_size: .
j_call: TRBJ2-5

cdr3_aa: CASSAEGPPNYEQYF
cdr3_nt: TGTGCCAGCAGCGCGGAGGGACCCCCGAACTACGAGCAGTACTTC
d_call: .
v_call: TRBV9
clone_size: .
j_call: TRBJ2-7

cdr3_aa: CSVGPAGYTGELFF
cdr3_nt: TGCAGCGTTGGCCCAGCCGGGTACACCGGGGAGCTGTTTTTT
d_call: .
v_call: TRBV29-1
clone_size: once
j_call: TRBJ2-2

cdr3_aa: CASSMAVNQPQHF
cdr3_nt: TGTGCCAGTAGTATGGCAGTCAATCAGCCCCAGCATTTT
d_call: .
v_call: TRBV19
clone_size: .
j_call: TRBJ1-5